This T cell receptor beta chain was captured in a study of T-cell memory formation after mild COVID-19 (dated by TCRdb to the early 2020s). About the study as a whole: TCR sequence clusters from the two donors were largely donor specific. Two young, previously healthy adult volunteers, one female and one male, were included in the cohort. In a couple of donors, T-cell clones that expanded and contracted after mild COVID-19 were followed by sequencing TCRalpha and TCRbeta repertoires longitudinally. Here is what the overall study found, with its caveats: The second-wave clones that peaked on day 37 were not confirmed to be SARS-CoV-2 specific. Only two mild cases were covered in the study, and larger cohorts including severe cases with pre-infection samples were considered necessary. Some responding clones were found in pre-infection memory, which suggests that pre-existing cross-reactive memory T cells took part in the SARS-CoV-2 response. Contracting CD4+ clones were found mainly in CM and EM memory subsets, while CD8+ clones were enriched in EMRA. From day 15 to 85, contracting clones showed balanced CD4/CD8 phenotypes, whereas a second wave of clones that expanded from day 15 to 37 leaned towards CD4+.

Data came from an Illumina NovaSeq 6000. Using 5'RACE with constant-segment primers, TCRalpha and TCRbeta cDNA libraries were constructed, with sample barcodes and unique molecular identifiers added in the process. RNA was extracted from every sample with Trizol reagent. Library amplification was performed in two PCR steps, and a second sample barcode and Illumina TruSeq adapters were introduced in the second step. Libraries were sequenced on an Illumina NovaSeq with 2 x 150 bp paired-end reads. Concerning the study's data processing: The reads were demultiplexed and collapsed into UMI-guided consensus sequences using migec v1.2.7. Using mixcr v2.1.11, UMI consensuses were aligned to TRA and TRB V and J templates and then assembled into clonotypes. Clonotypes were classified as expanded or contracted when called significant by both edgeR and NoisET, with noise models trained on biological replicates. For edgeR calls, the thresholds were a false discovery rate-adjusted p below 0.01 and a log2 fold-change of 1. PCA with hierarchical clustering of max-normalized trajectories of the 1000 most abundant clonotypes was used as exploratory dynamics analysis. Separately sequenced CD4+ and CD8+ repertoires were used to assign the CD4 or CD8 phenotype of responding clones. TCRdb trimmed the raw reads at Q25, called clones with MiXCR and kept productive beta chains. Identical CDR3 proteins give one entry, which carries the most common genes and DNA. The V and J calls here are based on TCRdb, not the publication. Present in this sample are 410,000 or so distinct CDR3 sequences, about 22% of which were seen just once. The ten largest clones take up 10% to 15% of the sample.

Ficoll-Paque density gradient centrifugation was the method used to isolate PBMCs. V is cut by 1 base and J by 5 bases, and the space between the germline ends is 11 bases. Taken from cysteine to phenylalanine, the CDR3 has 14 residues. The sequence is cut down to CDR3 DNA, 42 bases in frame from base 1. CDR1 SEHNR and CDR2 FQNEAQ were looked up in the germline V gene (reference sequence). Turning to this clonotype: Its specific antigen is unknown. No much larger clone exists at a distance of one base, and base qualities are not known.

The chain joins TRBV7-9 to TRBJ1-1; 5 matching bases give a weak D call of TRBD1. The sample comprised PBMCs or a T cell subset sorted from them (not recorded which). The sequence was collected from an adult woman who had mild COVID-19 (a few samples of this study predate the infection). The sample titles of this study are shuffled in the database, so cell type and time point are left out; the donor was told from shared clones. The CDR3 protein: CASSLVGGETEAFF. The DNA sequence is TGTGCCAGCAGCTTAGTGGGGGGGGAAACTGAAGCTTTCTTT.